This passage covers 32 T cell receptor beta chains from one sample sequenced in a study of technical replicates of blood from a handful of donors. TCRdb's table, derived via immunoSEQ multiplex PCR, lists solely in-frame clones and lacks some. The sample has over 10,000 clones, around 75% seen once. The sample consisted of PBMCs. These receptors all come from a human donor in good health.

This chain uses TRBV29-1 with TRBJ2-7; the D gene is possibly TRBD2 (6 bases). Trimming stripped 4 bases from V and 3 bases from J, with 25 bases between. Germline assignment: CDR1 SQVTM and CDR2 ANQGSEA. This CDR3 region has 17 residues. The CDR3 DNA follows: TGCAGCGTTGGAGGGCCGGGTATCGGGGGAATCTACTACGAGCAGTACTTC. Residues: CSVGGPGIGGIYYEQYF.

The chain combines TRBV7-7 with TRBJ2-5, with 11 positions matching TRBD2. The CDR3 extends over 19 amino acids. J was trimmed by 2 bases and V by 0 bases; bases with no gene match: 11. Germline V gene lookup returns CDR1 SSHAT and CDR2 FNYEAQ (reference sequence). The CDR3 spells CASSLAPGLAAGDQETQYF. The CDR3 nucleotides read TGTGCCAGCAGCTTAGCCCCGGGACTAGCGGCTGGGGATCAAGAGACCCAGTACTTC.

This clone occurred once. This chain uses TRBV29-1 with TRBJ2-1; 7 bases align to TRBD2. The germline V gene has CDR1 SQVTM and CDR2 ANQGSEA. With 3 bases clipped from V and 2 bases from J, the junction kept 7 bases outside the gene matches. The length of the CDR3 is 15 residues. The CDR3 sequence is CSVDLGSGAYNEQFF. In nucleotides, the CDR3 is TGCAGCGTTGATCTCGGAAGCGGGGCCTACAATGAGCAGTTCTTC.

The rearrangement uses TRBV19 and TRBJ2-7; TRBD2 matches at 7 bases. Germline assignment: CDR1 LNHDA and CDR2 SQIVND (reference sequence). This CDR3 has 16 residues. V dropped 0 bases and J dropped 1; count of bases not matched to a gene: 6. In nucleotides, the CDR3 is TGTGCCAGTAGTATAGATCCGGCTAGCGGTTCCTACGAGCAGTACTTC. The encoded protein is CASSIDPASGSYEQYF. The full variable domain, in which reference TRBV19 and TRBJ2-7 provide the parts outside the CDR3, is DGGITQSPKYLFRKEGQNVTLSCEQNLNHDAMYWYRQDPGQGLRLIYYSQIVNDFQKGDIAEGYSVSREKKESFPLTVTSAQKNPTAFYLCASSIDPASGSYEQYFGPGTRLTVT.

CDR3: CASSPFGGEQYF. The CDR3, as DNA: TGTGCCAGCAGCCCTTTTGGCGGCGAGCAGTACTTC. The chain joins TRBV7-9 to TRBJ2-7; no clear D gene. The CDR3 has 12 amino acids. The V end was cut by 5 bases, the J end by 6 bases, with 11 bases between. CDR1 is SEHNR and CDR2 is FQNEAQ in the germline V gene (reference sequence).

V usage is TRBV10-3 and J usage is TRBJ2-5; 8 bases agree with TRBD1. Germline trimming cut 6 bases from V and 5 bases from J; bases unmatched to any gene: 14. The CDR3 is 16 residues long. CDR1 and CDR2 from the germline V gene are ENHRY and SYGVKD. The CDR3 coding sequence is TGTGCCATCAGCCGAGCTCCGGGACAGGTATTGGAGACCCAGTACTTC. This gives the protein CAISRAPGQVLETQYF.

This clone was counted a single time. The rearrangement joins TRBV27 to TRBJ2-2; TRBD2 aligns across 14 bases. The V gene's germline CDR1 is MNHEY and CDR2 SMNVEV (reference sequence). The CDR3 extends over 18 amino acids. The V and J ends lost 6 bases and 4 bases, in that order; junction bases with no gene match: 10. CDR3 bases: TGTGCCAGCAGGACGACTAGCGGGAGGGCCGGGGGCACCGGGGAGCTGTTTTTT. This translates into CASRTTSGRAGGTGELFF.

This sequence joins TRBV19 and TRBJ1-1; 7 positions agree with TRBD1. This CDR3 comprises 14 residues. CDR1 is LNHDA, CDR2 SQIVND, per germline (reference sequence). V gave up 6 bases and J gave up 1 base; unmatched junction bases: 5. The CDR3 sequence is CASRSGTANTEAFF. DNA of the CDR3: TGTGCCAGTAGGTCCGGGACAGCGAACACTGAAGCTTTCTTT.

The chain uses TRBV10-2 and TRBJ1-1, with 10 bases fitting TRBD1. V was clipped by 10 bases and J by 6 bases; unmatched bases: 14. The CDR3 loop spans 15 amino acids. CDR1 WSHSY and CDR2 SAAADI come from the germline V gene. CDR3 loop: CATARGDRGYSEAFF. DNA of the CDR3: TGCGCCACAGCAAGGGGGGACAGGGGATATTCTGAAGCTTTCTTT.

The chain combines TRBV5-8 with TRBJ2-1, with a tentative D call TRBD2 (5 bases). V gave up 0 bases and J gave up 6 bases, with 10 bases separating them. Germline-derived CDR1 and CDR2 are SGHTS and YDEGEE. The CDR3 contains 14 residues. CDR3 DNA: TGTGCCAGCAGCTTGGGGCGGGCCGGCAATGAGCAGTTCTTC. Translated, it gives CASSLGRAGNEQFF. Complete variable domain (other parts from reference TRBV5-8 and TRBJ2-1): EAGVTQSPTHLIKTRGQQATLRCSPISGHTSVYWYQQALGLGLQFLLWYDEGEERNRGNFPPRFSGRQFPNYSSELNVNALELEDSALYLCASSLGRAGNEQFFGPGTRLTVL.

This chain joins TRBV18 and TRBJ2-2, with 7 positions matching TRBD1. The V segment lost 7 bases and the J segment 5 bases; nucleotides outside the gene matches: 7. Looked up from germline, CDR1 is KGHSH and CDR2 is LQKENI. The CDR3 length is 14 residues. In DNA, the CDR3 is TGTGCCAGCTACCCGACAGGGATAACCGGGGAGCTGTTTTTT. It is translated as CASYPTGITGELFF.

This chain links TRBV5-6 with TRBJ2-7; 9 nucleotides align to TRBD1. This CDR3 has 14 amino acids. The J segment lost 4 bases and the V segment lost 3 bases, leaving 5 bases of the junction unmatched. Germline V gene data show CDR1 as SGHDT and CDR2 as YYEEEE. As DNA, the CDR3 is TGTGCCAGCAGCTGGGGACAGGGAGATTACGAGCAGTACTTC. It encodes CASSWGQGDYEQYF.

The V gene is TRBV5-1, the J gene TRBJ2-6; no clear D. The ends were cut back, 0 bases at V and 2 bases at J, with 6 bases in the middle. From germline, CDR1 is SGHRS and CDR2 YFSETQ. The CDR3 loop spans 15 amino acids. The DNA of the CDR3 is TGCGCCAGCAGCTTGGGCGGCCCTGGGGCCAACGTCCTGACTTTC. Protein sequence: CASSLGGPGANVLTF.

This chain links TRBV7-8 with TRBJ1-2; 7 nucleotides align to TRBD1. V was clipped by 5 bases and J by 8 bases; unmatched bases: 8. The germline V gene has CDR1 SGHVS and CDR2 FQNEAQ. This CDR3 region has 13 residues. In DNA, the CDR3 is TGTGCCAGCAGCCTTGGGACAGCTGGAGGCTACACCTTC. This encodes CASSLGTAGGYTF.

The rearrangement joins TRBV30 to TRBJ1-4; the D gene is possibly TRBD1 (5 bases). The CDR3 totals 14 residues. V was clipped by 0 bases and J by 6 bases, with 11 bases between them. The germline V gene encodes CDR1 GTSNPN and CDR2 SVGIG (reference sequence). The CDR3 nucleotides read TGTGCCTGGAGTGTATCGTGGGGGGATGAAAAACTGTTTTTT. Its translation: CAWSVSWGDEKLFF. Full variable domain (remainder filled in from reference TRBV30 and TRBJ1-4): SQTIHQWPATLVQPVGSPLSLECTVEGTSNPNLYWYRQAAGRGLQLLFYSVGIGQISSEVPQNLSASRPQDRQFILSSKKLLLSDSGFYLCAWSVSWGDEKLFFGSGTQLSVL.

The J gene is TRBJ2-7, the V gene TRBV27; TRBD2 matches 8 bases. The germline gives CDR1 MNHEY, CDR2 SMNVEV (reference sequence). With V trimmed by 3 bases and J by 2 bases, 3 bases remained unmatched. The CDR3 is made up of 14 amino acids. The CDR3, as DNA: TGTGCCAGCAGTTTTCGGGAGGGCCCCTACGAGCAGTACTTC. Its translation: CASSFREGPYEQYF.

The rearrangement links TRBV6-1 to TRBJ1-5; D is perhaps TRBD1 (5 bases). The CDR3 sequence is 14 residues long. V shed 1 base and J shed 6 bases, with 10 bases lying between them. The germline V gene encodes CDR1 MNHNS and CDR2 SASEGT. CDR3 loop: CASSEGGEGQPQHF. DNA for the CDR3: TGTGCCAGCAGTGAAGGGGGGGAGGGTCAGCCCCAGCATTTT.

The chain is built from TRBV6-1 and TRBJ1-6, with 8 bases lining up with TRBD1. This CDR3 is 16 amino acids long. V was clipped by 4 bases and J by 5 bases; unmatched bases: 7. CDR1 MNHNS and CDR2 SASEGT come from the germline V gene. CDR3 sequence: CASSAPGGLNNSPLHF. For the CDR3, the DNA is TGTGCCAGCAGTGCCCCAGGGGGCCTAAATAATTCACCCCTCCACTTT.

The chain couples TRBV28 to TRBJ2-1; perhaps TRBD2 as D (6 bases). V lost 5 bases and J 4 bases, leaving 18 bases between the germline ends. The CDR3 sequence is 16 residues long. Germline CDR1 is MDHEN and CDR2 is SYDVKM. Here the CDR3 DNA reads TGTGCCAGCAGTCCACTGGCGGGACGCAAATACAATGAGCAGTTCTTC. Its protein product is CASSPLAGRKYNEQFF.

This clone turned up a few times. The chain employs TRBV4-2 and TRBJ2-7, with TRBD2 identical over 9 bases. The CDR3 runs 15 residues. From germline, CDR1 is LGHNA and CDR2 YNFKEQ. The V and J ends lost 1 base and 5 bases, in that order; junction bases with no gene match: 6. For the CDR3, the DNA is TGTGCCAGCAGCCAAGCATGGACTAGCGATGACGAGCAGTACTTC. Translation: CASSQAWTSDDEQYF.

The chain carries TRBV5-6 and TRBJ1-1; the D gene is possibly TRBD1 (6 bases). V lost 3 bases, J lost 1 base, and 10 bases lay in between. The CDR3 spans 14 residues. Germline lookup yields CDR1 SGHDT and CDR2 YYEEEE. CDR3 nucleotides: TGTGCCAGCAGCTATGGGGGCGGGAACACTGAAGCTTTCTTT. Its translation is CASSYGGGNTEAFF.

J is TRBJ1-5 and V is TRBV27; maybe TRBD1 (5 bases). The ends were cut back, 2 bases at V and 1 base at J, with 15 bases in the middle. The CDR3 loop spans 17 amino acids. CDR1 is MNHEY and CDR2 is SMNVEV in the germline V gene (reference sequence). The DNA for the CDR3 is TGTGCCAGCAGTTTAACGTTGGCAGGGAAAAGCAATCAGCCCCAGCATTTT. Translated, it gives CASSLTLAGKSNQPQHF.

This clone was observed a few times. The CDR3 DNA follows: TGTGCCAGCAGTGAGGGGGACACTGAGCAGTTCTTC. Its translation is CASSEGDTEQFF. J is TRBJ2-1 and V is TRBV2, with D tentatively TRBD1 (6 bases). The CDR3 is 12 amino acids. V lost 3 bases to trimming and J lost 9 bases, with 9 bases between them. In germline, CDR1 is SNHLY, CDR2 FYNNEI.

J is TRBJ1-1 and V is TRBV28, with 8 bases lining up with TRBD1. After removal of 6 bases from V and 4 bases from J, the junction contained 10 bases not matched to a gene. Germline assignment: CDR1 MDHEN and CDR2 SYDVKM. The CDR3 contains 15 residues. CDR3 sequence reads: CASSTIGQGSTEAFF. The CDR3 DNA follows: TGTGCCAGCAGCACGATCGGACAGGGCTCCACTGAAGCTTTCTTT.

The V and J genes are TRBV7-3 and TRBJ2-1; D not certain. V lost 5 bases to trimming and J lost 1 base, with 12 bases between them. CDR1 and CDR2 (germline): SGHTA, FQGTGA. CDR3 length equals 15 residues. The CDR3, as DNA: TGTGCCAGCAGCCCTTCTCCAGGTTCCTACAATGAGCAGTTCTTC. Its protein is CASSPSPGSYNEQFF.

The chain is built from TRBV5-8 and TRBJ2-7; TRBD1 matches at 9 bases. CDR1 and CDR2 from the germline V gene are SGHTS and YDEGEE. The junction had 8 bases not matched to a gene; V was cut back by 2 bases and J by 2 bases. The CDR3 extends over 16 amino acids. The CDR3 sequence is CASSLTGGQGAYEQYF. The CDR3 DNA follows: TGTGCCAGCAGCTTAACAGGGGGACAGGGTGCCTACGAGCAGTACTTC.

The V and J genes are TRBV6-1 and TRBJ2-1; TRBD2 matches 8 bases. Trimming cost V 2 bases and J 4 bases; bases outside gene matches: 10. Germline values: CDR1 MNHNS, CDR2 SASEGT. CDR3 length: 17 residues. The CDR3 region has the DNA TGTGCCAGCAGTGAACCGCCGAGGACTAGCCGATACAATGAGCAGTTCTTC. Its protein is CASSEPPRTSRYNEQFF.

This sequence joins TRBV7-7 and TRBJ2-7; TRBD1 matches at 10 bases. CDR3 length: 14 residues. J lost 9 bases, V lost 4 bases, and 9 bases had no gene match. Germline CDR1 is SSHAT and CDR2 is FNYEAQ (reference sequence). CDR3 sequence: CASSSGTGDGGQYF. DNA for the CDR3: TGTGCCAGCAGCTCCGGGACAGGGGATGGAGGGCAGTACTTC.

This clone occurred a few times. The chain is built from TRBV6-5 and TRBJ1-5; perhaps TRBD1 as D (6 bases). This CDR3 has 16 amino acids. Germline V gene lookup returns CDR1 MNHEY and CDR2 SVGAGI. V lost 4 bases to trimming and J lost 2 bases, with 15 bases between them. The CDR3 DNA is TGTGCCAGCAGTTTACAGGGTGCCGGGGGCAATCAGCCCCAGCATTTT. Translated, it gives CASSLQGAGGNQPQHF.

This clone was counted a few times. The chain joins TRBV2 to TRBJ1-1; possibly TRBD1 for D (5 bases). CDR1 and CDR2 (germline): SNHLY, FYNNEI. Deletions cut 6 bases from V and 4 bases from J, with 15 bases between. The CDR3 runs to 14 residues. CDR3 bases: TGTGCCAGCAGGGCCAGGGAGGAGAGCACTGAAGCTTTCTTT. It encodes CASRAREESTEAFF.

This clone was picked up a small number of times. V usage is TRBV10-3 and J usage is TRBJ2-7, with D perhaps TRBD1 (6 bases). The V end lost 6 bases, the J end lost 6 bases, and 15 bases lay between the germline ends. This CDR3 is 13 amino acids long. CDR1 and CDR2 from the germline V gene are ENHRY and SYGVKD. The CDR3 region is CAISGRGSGEQYF. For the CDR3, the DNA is TGTGCCATCAGCGGCAGGGGTTCTGGCGAGCAGTACTTC.

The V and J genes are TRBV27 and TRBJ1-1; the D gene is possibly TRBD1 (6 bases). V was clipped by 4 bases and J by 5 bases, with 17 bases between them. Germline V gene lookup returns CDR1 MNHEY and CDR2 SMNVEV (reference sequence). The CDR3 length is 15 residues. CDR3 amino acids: CASSSYGGRGTEAFF. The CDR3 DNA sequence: TGTGCCAGCAGTTCATACGGGGGGAGGGGGACTGAAGCTTTCTTT.